This T cell receptor (beta chain) originates from a study of memory CD4+ T cells and cytomegalovirus serostatus. The sort gate was single viable CD3+CD4+CD8-CD45RO+ cells for memory CD4+ T cells. Some clones are missing from TCRdb's copy, which holds only in-frame ones; the method was immunoSEQ multiplex PCR. The sample yields over 65,000 clones, around 78% seen once. CDR1 is ENHRY, CDR2 SYGVKD, per germline. The CDR3 runs 16 residues. V shed 4 bases, J shed 0 bases, and the junction held 7 bases outside the gene matches. The source material was memory CD4+ T cells from blood. This clonotype originated in an adult in good health and CMV-seropositive. The chain recombines TRBV10-3 with TRBJ2-3; 7 nucleotides line up with TRBD1. CDR3 amino acids: CAISGLGTVSTDTQYF. The CDR3 nucleotides read TGTGCCATCAGTGGACTCGGGACAGTAAGCACAGATACGCAGTATTTT.